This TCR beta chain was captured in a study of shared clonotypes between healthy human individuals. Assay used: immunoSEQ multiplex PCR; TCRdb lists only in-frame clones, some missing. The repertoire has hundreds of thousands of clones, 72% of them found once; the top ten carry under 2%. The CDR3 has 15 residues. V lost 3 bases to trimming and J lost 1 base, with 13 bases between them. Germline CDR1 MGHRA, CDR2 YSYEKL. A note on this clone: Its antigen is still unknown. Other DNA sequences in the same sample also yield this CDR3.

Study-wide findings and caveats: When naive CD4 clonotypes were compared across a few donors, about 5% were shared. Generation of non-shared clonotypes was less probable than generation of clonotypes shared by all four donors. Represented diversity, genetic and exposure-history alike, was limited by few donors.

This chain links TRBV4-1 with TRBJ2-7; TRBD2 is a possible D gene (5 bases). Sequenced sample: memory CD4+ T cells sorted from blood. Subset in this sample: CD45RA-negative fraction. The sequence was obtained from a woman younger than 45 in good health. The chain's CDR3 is CASSQGLAGSYEQYF. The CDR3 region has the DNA TGCGCCAGCAGCCAGGGTCTAGCCGGATCCTACGAGCAGTACTTC.